A single sample is the source of the 5 T cell receptor beta chains below, sequenced in a study of control samples from healthy donors and cancer patients. TCRdb's copy holds only in-frame clones and misses some; the assay was immunoSEQ multiplex PCR. The sample includes about 120,000 clones, 80% to 95% seen only once; the top ten take less than 6%. Specimen: blood. The receptors here all came from a young man in good health.

The rearrangement joins TRBV2 to TRBJ2-1, with TRBD1 matching over 11 bases. The V and J ends lost 8 bases and 4 bases, in that order; junction bases with no gene match: 4. From germline, CDR1 is SNHLY and CDR2 FYNNEI. This CDR3 has 14 amino acids. The CDR3 coding sequence is TGTGCCAGCGCCGGACAGGGGGCTTACAATGAGCAGTTCTTC. Protein sequence: CASAGQGAYNEQFF.

DNA for the CDR3: TGCGCCAGCAGCCAAGCCGCAGGGAATGCTTTCTTT. It codes for CASSQAAGNAFF. The chain employs TRBV4-1 and TRBJ1-1, with a tentative D call TRBD1 (5 bases). Germline-derived CDR1 and CDR2 are MGHRA and YSYEKL. Trimming pared 1 base from V and 11 bases from J, leaving 11 bases between. The CDR3 spans 12 residues.

The chain carries TRBV4-2 and TRBJ1-1, with 8 bases lining up with TRBD1. V gave up 5 bases and J gave up 5 bases; unmatched junction bases: 4. The CDR3 length is 13 residues. Germline V CDR1 and CDR2: LGHNA, YNFKEQ. The CDR3, as DNA: TGTGCCAGCAGCTCAGGGGGCTGGACTGAAGCTTTCTTT. Protein: CASSSGGWTEAFF.

The chain carries TRBV5-1 and TRBJ1-2; 8 bases map to TRBD1. The germline V gene has CDR1 SGHRS and CDR2 YFSETQ. CDR3 size: 14 residues. The trim removed 4 bases at V and 8 bases at J, leaving 10 bases unmatched. The CDR3 loop reads CASSTPTGAGGYTF. The CDR3 bases are TGCGCCAGCAGCACCCCGACAGGGGCTGGGGGCTACACCTTC.

This chain uses TRBV18 with TRBJ1-2; maybe TRBD1 (6 bases). Germline lookup yields CDR1 KGHSH and CDR2 LQKENI. V lost 4 bases to trimming and J lost 8 bases, with 17 bases between them. The CDR3 has 14 amino acids. CDR3 coding DNA: TGTGCCAGCTCACTCGTACAGGGACATGAGGGCTACACCTTC. Translating it yields CASSLVQGHEGYTF.